The next 20 T cell receptor beta chains were all read from a single sample in a study of T cell responses to AZD1222 COVID-19 vaccine. The method was immunoSEQ multiplex PCR; TCRdb's version includes in-frame clones alone and lacks a portion of them. The sample contains about 97,000 clones, about 88% of which appear only once. The sequences come from peripheral blood, collected on day 0 of AZD1222 vaccination. The receptor source for this set is an adult in good health.

The V and J genes are TRBV2 and TRBJ1-5, with D perhaps TRBD1 (6 bases). The germline CDR1 and CDR2 sequences are SNHLY and FYNNEI. This CDR3 is built from 14 residues. V was trimmed by 2 bases and J by 6 bases, leaving 11 bases between them. The CDR3 sequence: CASSENRAPQPQHF. The CDR3, as DNA: TGTGCCAGCAGTGAAAACAGGGCCCCTCAGCCCCAGCATTTT.

This clone was picked up one time. The rearrangement uses TRBV6-5 and TRBJ2-2; maybe TRBD2 (6 bases). Germline values: CDR1 MNHEY, CDR2 SVGAGI. CDR3 length equals 15 residues. V was shortened by 7 bases and J by 4 bases, with 16 bases between the two germline ends. The CDR3 protein is CASNPEGGFTGELFF. CDR3 DNA sequence: TGTGCCAGCAACCCGGAAGGAGGGTTCACCGGGGAGCTGTTTTTT.

The chain employs TRBV10-2 and TRBJ2-3; 8 bases map to TRBD2. In germline, CDR1 is WSHSY, CDR2 SAAADI. V trimming: 3 bases; J trimming: 2 bases; junction bases outside the gene matches: 10. The CDR3 contains 17 residues. Here the CDR3 reads CASSDPSGGLYTDTQYF. The DNA of the CDR3 is TGCGCCAGCAGTGATCCCAGCGGGGGTCTGTACACAGATACGCAGTATTTT.

As concerns this clone: The junction departs from the called germline gene at one end, perhaps through a read error. The chain couples TRBV7-9 to TRBJ1-1, with 9 bases fitting TRBD1. This CDR3 region has 15 residues. The germline V gene has CDR1 SEHNR and CDR2 FQNEAQ (reference sequence). The CDR3 bases are TGTGCCAGCAGCCCACGAGGGACAGGGAACCCTGAAGCTTTCTTT. Amino acid sequence: CASSPRGTGNPEAFF. Full variable domain (missing parts from reference TRBV7-9 and TRBJ1-1): DTGVSQNPRHKITKRGQNVTFRCDPISEHNRLYWYRQTLGQGPEFLTYFQNEAQLEKSRLLSDRFSAERPKGSFSTLEIQRTEQGDSAMYLCASSPRGTGNPEAFFGQGTRLTVV.

V gene TRBV7-9 combines with J gene TRBJ2-3, with D hard to call. CDR1 is SEHNR and CDR2 is FQNEAQ in the germline V gene (reference sequence). The CDR3 length is 12 residues. V shed 2 bases and J shed 6 bases, with 6 bases lying between them. The CDR3 reads CASSLSADTQYF. CDR3 DNA: TGTGCCAGCAGCTTAAGTGCTGATACGCAGTATTTT.

The V gene is TRBV30, the J gene TRBJ1-6, with no clear D. The CDR3 extends over 13 amino acids. The V gene lost 4 bases and the J gene lost 4 bases, with 8 bases spanning the gap. Germline V gene data show CDR1 as GTSNPN and CDR2 as SVGIG (reference sequence). Here the CDR3 DNA reads TGTGCCTGGACAGATTTTTATAATTCACCCCTCCACTTT. It is translated as CAWTDFYNSPLHF.

The rearrangement uses TRBV19 and TRBJ1-3; unclear D gene. The V and J ends lost 5 bases and 0 bases respectively, with 20 bases between them. Per the germline V gene, CDR1 is LNHDA and CDR2 is SQIVND (reference sequence). The CDR3 consists of 18 residues. The CDR3 nucleotides read TGTGCCAGTAGTCCCTCTGGCCCTCACCCGAGCTCTGGAAACACCATATATTTT. It yields the protein CASSPSGPHPSSGNTIYF.

The V gene is TRBV29-1, the J gene TRBJ1-2; D is possibly TRBD1 (5 bases). The CDR3 sequence is 14 residues long. Trimming removed 3 bases from V and 7 bases from J, with 18 bases in between. The germline CDR1 and CDR2 sequences are SQVTM and ANQGSEA. CDR3 protein: CSVEIGAARAGYTF. The CDR3 nucleotides are TGCAGCGTTGAGATCGGGGCAGCGAGAGCTGGCTACACCTTC.

This clone was seen just once. The rearrangement links TRBV2 to TRBJ1-4; 8 bases are shared with TRBD1. There are 12 residues in the CDR3. CDR1 SNHLY and CDR2 FYNNEI come from the germline V gene. V lost 6 bases, J lost 7 bases, and 1 base stayed unmatched. The CDR3: CASSGQGEKLFF. In DNA, the CDR3 is TGTGCCAGCAGCGGACAGGGTGAAAAACTGTTTTTT.

V gene TRBV28 combines with J gene TRBJ2-7, with unresolved D. Trimming removed 7 bases from V and 1 base from J, with 8 bases in between. Germline V CDR1 and CDR2: MDHEN, SYDVKM. The CDR3 contains 12 residues. The CDR3 reads CASIARSYEQYF. In DNA form, the CDR3 reads TGTGCCAGCATTGCCCGGTCCTACGAGCAGTACTTC.

V is TRBV16 and J is TRBJ1-2; D is ambiguous. CDR1 and CDR2 (germline): KGHSY, FQNENV. This CDR3 comprises 15 residues. The V end was cut by 1 base, the J end by 2 bases, with 11 bases between. CDR3 region: CASSQFSAQNYGYTF. The CDR3 DNA is TGTGCCAGCAGCCAATTTTCGGCGCAGAACTATGGCTACACCTTC.

The rearrangement links TRBV29-1 to TRBJ2-7; no reliable D call. Germline V gives CDR1 SQVTM, CDR2 ANQGSEA. V lost 3 bases and J lost 5, with 8 bases in between. The CDR3 totals 11 residues. CDR3 sequence (DNA): TGCAGCGTTGAGGCAGGTGACGAGCAGTACTTC. Translating it yields CSVEAGDEQYF.

This clone showed up just once. The CDR3 coding sequence is TGTGCCAGCAGCCCCGGCTCCGGCCATAATTCACCCCTCCACTTT. Protein: CASSPGSGHNSPLHF. The chain recombines TRBV6-5 with TRBJ1-6; D gene unclear. Trimming shortened V by 6 bases and J by 5 bases, and 14 bases separated the two germline ends. The length of the CDR3 is 15 residues. The V gene's germline CDR1 is MNHEY and CDR2 SVGAGI.

The rearrangement joins TRBV3-1 (or the pseudogene TRBV3-2) to TRBJ1-5, with 9 positions matching TRBD1. After removal of 6 bases from V and 6 bases from J, the junction contained 9 bases not matched to a gene. The CDR3 runs 15 residues. CDR1 LGHDT and CDR2 YNNKEL come from the germline V gene (reference sequence). CDR3 residues: CASSLPGQGPQPQHF. CDR3 DNA sequence: TGTGCCAGCAGTCTTCCGGGACAGGGCCCTCAGCCCCAGCATTTT.

The rearrangement links TRBV10-1 to TRBJ2-3; D possibly matches TRBD1 or TRBD2 (7 bases each). V lost 5 bases to trimming and J lost 2 bases, with 11 bases between them. The CDR3 sequence is 14 residues long. Per the germline V gene, CDR1 is WNHNN and CDR2 is SYGVQD (reference sequence). The CDR3 spells CASSQGGYTDTQYF. The CDR3 coding sequence is TGCGCCAGCAGTCAGGGGGGGTACACAGATACGCAGTATTTT.

The chain has TRBV7-9 and TRBJ1-1, with unresolved D. The CDR3 totals 14 residues. Germline-derived CDR1 and CDR2 are SEHNR and FQNEAQ (reference sequence). The V gene lost 0 bases and the J gene lost 4 bases, with 9 bases spanning the gap. CDR3 amino acids: CASSLAVIGTEAFF. CDR3 bases: TGTGCCAGCAGCTTAGCAGTTATAGGCACTGAAGCTTTCTTT.

The chain links TRBV5-1 to TRBJ1-3; 8 bases map to TRBD1. This CDR3 contains 14 residues. Trimming cost V 5 bases and J 7 bases; bases outside gene matches: 8. From germline, CDR1 is SGHRS and CDR2 YFSETQ. CDR3 sequence: CASSPGTGTNTIYF. CDR3 bases: TGCGCCAGCAGTCCCGGGACAGGTACCAACACCATATATTTT.

The gene calls are TRBV7-2 and TRBJ2-7; 10 bases line up with TRBD2. This CDR3 is built from 14 residues. Germline CDR1 SGHTA, CDR2 FQGNSA. Trimming cost V 4 bases and J 4 bases; bases outside gene matches: 4. CDR3 nucleotide sequence: TGTGCCAGCAGCTGGAGCGGGGGGGCGTACGAGCAGTACTTC. Protein sequence: CASSWSGGAYEQYF.

V usage is TRBV12-3 or TRBV12-4 and J usage is TRBJ1-2; 7 bases are shared with TRBD1. The CDR3 loop spans 13 amino acids. J was trimmed by 4 bases and V by 6 bases; bases with no gene match: 5. The CDR3 nucleotides read TGTGCCAGCAGCCTGGGACAGCCCTATGGCTACACCTTC. Translation gives CASSLGQPYGYTF.

CDR3 DNA: TGTGCCATCAGGCCGCAACAGGGTAGGGACACTGAAGCTTTCTTT. It is translated as CAIRPQQGRDTEAFF. The chain combines TRBV10-3 with TRBJ1-1, with D tentatively TRBD1 (6 bases). This CDR3 has 15 amino acids. V dropped 6 bases and J dropped 3 bases, with 17 bases sitting between them. Germline-derived CDR1 and CDR2 are ENHRY and SYGVKD.